Below, 2 T cell receptor beta chains from the same sample are listed, as sequenced in a study of OX40 agonist ivuxolimab in advanced cancers. Profiling relied on immunoSEQ multiplex PCR, and the TCRdb table lists in-frame clones only, not all of them. This repertoire shows about 91,000 clones, approximately 81% found once; its top ten account for around 1.1%. This sample comprised CD4+ or CD8+ T cells sorted from blood, obtained in a trial of the OX40 agonist ivuxolimab. These receptors all come from an adult with an advanced solid tumor such as melanoma, head and neck, liver or kidney cancer.

The chain combines TRBV28 with TRBJ2-2, with TRBD1 matching over 7 bases. The CDR3 has 12 amino acids. CDR1 and CDR2 from the germline V gene are MDHEN and SYDVKM. V dropped 8 bases and J dropped 9; count of bases not matched to a gene: 6. DNA for the CDR3: TGTGCCAGCGGAACAGGGGAGAGGGAGCTGTTTTTT. It encodes CASGTGERELFF.

V gene TRBV6-1 combines with J gene TRBJ2-1; D ambiguous. Germline loops: CDR1 MNHNS, CDR2 SASEGT. V was clipped by 4 bases and J by 8 bases, with 6 bases between them. The CDR3 loop spans 11 amino acids. CDR3 sequence reads: CASSGAYEQFF. The CDR3 bases are TGTGCCAGCAGTGGAGCCTATGAGCAGTTCTTC.